The clone carrying this T cell receptor beta chain occurred once. Its target is unknown. These data come from a study of shared clonotypes between healthy human individuals. Study conclusions and caveats: Rarefaction demonstrated incomplete sorted-subset sequencing despite large depth.

Only CD45RO-negative cells positively selected for CCR7 counted as naive CD8 cells, so terminally differentiated effector memory CD45RA+ cells were excluded. Method: immunoSEQ multiplex PCR; TCRdb's copy keeps in-frame clones and lacks some. The table lists under 2,000,000 clones, about 95% of them singletons, with roughly 1% in the top ten. The CDR3 has 14 amino acids. In germline, CDR1 is MGHRA, CDR2 YSYEKL. V was pared by 6 bases and J by 4 bases, with 6 bases of the junction left unmatched. V gene TRBV4-1 combines with J gene TRBJ2-1; 7 bases are a match to TRBD2. The receptor's source is a man aged 18 to 29 in good health. The sequenced sample was naive CD8+ T cells sorted from blood. The CDR3 reads CASRFKREYNEQFF. The CDR3 nucleotides are TGCGCCAGCAGATTCAAGCGGGAATACAATGAGCAGTTCTTC.